The 13 T cell receptor beta chains listed next were all sequenced from one sample in a study of blood T cell repertoires in COVID-19. Some clones are missing from TCRdb's copy, which holds only in-frame ones; the method was immunoSEQ multiplex PCR. The sample includes tens of thousands of clones, around 86% of them seen just once. Sequenced input: peripheral blood. Receptors were obtained from a woman older than 75 with active or convalescent COVID-19.

The V call is TRBV3-1 (or the pseudogene TRBV3-2), the J call TRBJ2-3; 11 nucleotides line up with TRBD2. The V gene's germline CDR1 is LGHDT and CDR2 YNNKEL (reference sequence). The V segment lost 3 bases and the J segment 3 bases; nucleotides outside the gene matches: 5. The CDR3 has 16 amino acids. The CDR3 protein is CASSHRLAGLTDTQYF. The CDR3, as DNA: TGTGCCAGCAGCCATAGACTAGCGGGATTGACAGATACGCAGTATTTT.

This clone has a handful of counts. The chain combines TRBV7-2 with TRBJ1-1; 10 positions match TRBD1. Germline values: CDR1 SGHTA, CDR2 FQGNSA. Losses at the gene ends were 2 bases for V and 4 bases for J; bases not matched to a gene: 13. The CDR3 covers 18 residues. CDR3 bases: TGTGCCAGCAGCTTAACACGGGACAGGGGAATGAATCCCACTGAAGCTTTCTTT. Encoded protein: CASSLTRDRGMNPTEAFF. Full variable domain (missing parts from reference TRBV7-2 and TRBJ1-1): GAGVSQSPSNKVTEKGKDVELRCDPISGHTALYWYRQSLGQGLEFLIYFQGNSAPDKSGLPSDRFSAERTGGSVSTLTIQRTQQEDSAVYLCASSLTRDRGMNPTEAFFGQGTRLTVV.

The sample holds a few counts of this clone. The chain has TRBV2 and TRBJ1-4, with 8 bases that match TRBD1. V lost 9 bases and J lost 8; bases outside the gene matches: 8. CDR3 length: 13 amino acids. CDR1 SNHLY and CDR2 FYNNEI come from the germline V gene. This CDR3 is CASKTQGAEKLFF. Here the CDR3 DNA reads TGTGCCAGTAAAACTCAGGGGGCCGAAAAACTGTTTTTT.

This clone was seen just once. The chain combines TRBV28 with TRBJ2-7, with D perhaps TRBD1 (6 bases). The CDR3 sequence is 14 residues long. Germline CDR1 reads MDHEN; CDR2 reads SYDVKM. V was pared by 7 bases and J by 6 bases, with 19 bases between. CDR3 sequence reads: CASTITGTSLEQYF. DNA of the CDR3: TGTGCCAGCACCATTACAGGGACCTCTCTCGAGCAGTACTTC.

The chain couples TRBV6-4 to TRBJ2-1, with unresolved D. The germline V gene encodes CDR1 MRHNA and CDR2 SNTAGT. The V end was cut by 2 bases, the J end by 2 bases, with 4 bases between. The CDR3 extends over 13 amino acids. CDR3 loop: CASSDTTYNEQFF. The CDR3, as DNA: TGTGCCAGCAGTGACACAACCTACAATGAGCAGTTCTTC.

The chain combines TRBV5-1 with TRBJ1-1, with TRBD1 matching over 8 bases. CDR3 size: 14 residues. V lost 4 bases and J lost 3; bases outside the gene matches: 5. From germline, CDR1 is SGHRS and CDR2 YFSETQ. The CDR3 here is CASSALTGDTEAFF. The CDR3 region has the DNA TGCGCCAGCAGCGCCCTGACAGGGGACACTGAAGCTTTCTTT.

CDR3 nucleotides: TGTGCCAGCAGCTCTGACAGGGTGGCCGGGGAGCTGTTTTTT. This translates into CASSSDRVAGELFF. This chain links TRBV7-9 with TRBJ2-2, with 7 bases fitting TRBD1. CDR1 SEHNR and CDR2 FQNEAQ come from the germline V gene (reference sequence). The CDR3 covers 14 residues. The trim removed 4 bases at V and 6 bases at J, leaving 5 bases unmatched.

The V gene is TRBV7-9, the J gene TRBJ1-1; unclear D gene. Germline values: CDR1 SEHNR, CDR2 FQNEAQ (reference sequence). This CDR3 has 13 amino acids. V was pared by 6 bases and J by 0 bases, with 8 bases between. The CDR3 here is CASRDYMNTEAFF. The CDR3, as DNA: TGTGCCAGCAGGGACTACATGAACACTGAAGCTTTCTTT. Filled out from reference TRBV7-9 and TRBJ1-1, the complete variable domain reads DTGVSQNPRHKITKRGQNVTFRCDPISEHNRLYWYRQTLGQGPEFLTYFQNEAQLEKSRLLSDRFSAERPKGSFSTLEIQRTEQGDSAMYLCASRDYMNTEAFFGQGTRLTVV.

This clone was counted only a few times. The V gene is TRBV5-1, the J gene TRBJ2-2, with 8 bases matching TRBD1. V lost 4 bases, J lost 0 bases, and 8 bases stayed unmatched. The germline V gene has CDR1 SGHRS and CDR2 YFSETQ. The CDR3 is 17 amino acids. The CDR3 region is CASSPSRTGSNTGELFF. The CDR3 DNA sequence: TGCGCCAGCAGCCCTTCTCGGACAGGGTCGAACACCGGGGAGCTGTTTTTT.

The CDR3 region has the DNA TGTGCCAGCAGTTACAGCGGGGAAACAACAGATACGCAGTATTTT. Its translation is CASSYSGETTDTQYF. The gene calls are TRBV6-5 and TRBJ2-3, with 7 bases lining up with TRBD2. This CDR3 contains 15 residues. V was clipped by 2 bases and J by 3 bases; unmatched bases: 5. Germline CDR1 reads MNHEY; CDR2 reads SVGAGI.

The chain links TRBV6-2 or TRBV6-3 to TRBJ1-1, with 7 positions matching TRBD1. Trimming at V came to 2 bases and at J to 3 bases, leaving 9 bases not matched to a gene. Germline loops: CDR1 MNHEY, CDR2 SVGEGT. The CDR3 totals 16 residues. The CDR3: CASSYKQGFPDTEAFF. The CDR3 DNA reads as TGTGCCAGCAGTTACAAACAGGGGTTCCCCGACACTGAAGCTTTCTTT.

The chain uses TRBV11-3 and TRBJ1-1; possible D gene TRBD1, 5 bases. CDR1 SGHNT and CDR2 YENEEA come from the germline V gene. Trimming removed 5 bases from V and 4 bases from J, with 17 bases in between. CDR3 length equals 15 residues. The CDR3 loop reads CASSPDSRTGTEAFF. The DNA of the CDR3 is TGTGCCAGCAGCCCAGACAGTCGCACCGGCACTGAAGCTTTCTTT. The variable domain in full, with the rest retrieved from reference TRBV11-3 and TRBJ1-1, is EAGVVQSPRYKIIEKKQPVAFWCNPISGHNTLYWYLQNLGQGPELLIRYENEEAVDDSQLPKDRFSAERLKGVDSTLKIQPAELGDSAVYLCASSPDSRTGTEAFFGQGTRLTVV.

This clone has a single count. The V and J genes are TRBV5-6 and TRBJ1-1; D is perhaps TRBD1 (5 bases). The CDR3 sequence is 15 residues long. The germline CDR1 and CDR2 sequences are SGHDT and YYEEEE. V was shortened by 0 bases and J by 0 bases, with 9 bases between the two germline ends. CDR3 sequence reads: CASSLDWGVNTEAFF. As DNA, the CDR3 is TGTGCCAGCAGCTTGGATTGGGGGGTGAACACTGAAGCTTTCTTT.